This T cell receptor beta chain stems from a study of blood T cells in healthy people across ages. Broader study findings: Per million T cells, TCR beta diversity dropped roughly linearly as age increased.

This clonotype has ten or more counts. Its antigen is unknown. PCR was performed a second time for 7 to 11 cycles using a sample-barcoded 5' primer and a J-beta primer mix. At least 3 million CDR3-containing paired-end reads were obtained per sample. Via MiXCR, TCRdb re-called the 5' RACE reads, giving one row per CDR3 protein. The profile shows some 890,000 distinct CDR3 sequences, 25% to 35% of them singletons. The CDR3 runs to 16 residues. Germline CDR1 and CDR2: MNHEY and SVGEGT. V was clipped by 6 bases and J by 2 bases; unmatched bases: 9. The data also belong to a second study, concerning T cells of mothers and their children. Turning to that study: Study donors consisted of a few healthy Caucasian mothers and their six children. In both related and unrelated pairs, TCR recombination output is shaped similarly by thymic selection.

This sequence was found in a woman aged 40 to 50 in good health. This chain joins TRBV6-2 or TRBV6-3 and TRBJ2-1, with 8 bases matching TRBD2. Sequencing used blood. The CDR3 sequence is CASRETAGGTYNEQFF. The CDR3 region has the DNA TGTGCCAGCAGAGAGACTGCGGGGGGAACCTACAATGAGCAGTTCTTC.